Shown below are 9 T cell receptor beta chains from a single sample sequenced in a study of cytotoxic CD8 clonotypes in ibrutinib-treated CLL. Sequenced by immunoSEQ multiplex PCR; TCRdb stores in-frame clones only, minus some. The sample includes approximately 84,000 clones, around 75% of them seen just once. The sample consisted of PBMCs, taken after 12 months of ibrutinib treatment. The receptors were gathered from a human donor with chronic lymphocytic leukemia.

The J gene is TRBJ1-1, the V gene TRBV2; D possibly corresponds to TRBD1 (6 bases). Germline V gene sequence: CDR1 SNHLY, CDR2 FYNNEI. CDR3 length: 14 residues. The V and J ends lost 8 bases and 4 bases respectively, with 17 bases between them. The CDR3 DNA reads TGTGCCAGCCTTGGGGGGGCGTCGATCACTGAAGCTTTCTTT. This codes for CASLGGASITEAFF.

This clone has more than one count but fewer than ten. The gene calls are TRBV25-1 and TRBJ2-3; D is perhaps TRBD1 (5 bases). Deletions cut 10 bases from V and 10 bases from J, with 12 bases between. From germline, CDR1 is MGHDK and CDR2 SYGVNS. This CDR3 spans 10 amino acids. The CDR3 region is CATSQGAQYF. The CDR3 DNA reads TGTGCCACCTCGCAGGGTGCGCAGTATTTT.

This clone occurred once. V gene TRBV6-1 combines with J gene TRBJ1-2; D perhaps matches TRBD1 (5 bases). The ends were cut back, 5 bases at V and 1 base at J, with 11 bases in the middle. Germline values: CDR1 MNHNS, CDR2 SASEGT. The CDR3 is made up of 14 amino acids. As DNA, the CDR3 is TGTGCCAGCAGTCTCCGGGACCGTAACTATGGCTACACCTTC. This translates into CASSLRDRNYGYTF.

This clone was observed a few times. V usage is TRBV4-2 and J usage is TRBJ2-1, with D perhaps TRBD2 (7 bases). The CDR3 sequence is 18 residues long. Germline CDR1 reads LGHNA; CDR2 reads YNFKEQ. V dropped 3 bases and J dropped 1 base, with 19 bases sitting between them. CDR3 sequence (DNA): TGTGCCAGCAGCCACTCGAGGGGGGGACCTCCTTCCTACAATGAGCAGTTCTTC. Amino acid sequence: CASSHSRGGPPSYNEQFF.

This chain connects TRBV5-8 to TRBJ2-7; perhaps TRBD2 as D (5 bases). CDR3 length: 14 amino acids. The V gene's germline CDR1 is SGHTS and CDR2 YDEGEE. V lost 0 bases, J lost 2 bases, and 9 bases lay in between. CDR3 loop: CASSLAGKAYEQYF. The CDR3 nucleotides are TGTGCCAGCAGCTTGGCCGGGAAGGCCTACGAGCAGTACTTC.

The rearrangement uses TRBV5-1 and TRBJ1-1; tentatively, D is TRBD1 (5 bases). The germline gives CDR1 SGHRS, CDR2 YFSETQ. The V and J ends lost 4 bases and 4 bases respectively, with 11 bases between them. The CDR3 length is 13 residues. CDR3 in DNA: TGCGCCAGCAGCCCCAGGGATCCCACTGAAGCTTTCTTT. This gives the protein CASSPRDPTEAFF.

The CDR3 sequence: CASSLEGTGRRNSPLHF. The CDR3, as DNA: TGTGCCAGCAGCTTAGAGGGGACGGGACGGCGGAATTCACCCCTCCACTTT. The chain combines TRBV11-2 with TRBJ1-6; TRBD1 might be the D (5 bases). Trimming removed 0 bases from V and 7 bases from J, with 16 bases in between. Germline loops: CDR1 SGHAT, CDR2 FQNNGV. The CDR3 is made up of 17 amino acids. The full variable domain, with the rest looked up from reference TRBV11-2 and TRBJ1-6, is EAGVAQSPRYKIIEKRQSVAFWCNPISGHATLYWYQQILGQGPKLLIQFQNNGVVDDSQLPKDRFSAERLKGVDSTLKIQPAKLEDSAVYLCASSLEGTGRRNSPLHFGNGTRLTVT.

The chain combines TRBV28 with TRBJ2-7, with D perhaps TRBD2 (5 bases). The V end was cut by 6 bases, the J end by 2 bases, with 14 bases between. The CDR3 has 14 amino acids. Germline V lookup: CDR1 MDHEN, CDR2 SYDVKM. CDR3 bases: TGTGCCAGCAGGGCGGGCAGGAACACCTACGAGCAGTACTTC. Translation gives CASRAGRNTYEQYF.

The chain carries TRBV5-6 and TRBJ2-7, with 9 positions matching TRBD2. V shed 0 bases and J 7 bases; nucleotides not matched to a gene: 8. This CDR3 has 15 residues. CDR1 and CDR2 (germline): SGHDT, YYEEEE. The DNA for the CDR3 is TGTGCCAGCAGCTTGGTTGGTAGCGGGGGCCTTGAGCAGTACTTC. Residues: CASSLVGSGGLEQYF. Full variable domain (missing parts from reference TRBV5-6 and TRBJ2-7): DAGVTQSPTHLIKTRGQQVTLRCSPKSGHDTVSWYQQALGQGPQFIFQYYEEEERQRGNFPDRFSGHQFPNYSSELNVNALLLGDSALYLCASSLVGSGGLEQYFGPGTRLTVT.